These 21 T cell receptor beta chains originate from one sample sequenced in a study of T-cell memory formation after mild COVID-19. TCRdb passed the 5' RACE reads through MiXCR, listing each CDR3 protein once. The sample yields almost 250,000 distinct CDR3 sequences, 15% to 19% seen once. The sequenced sample was PBMCs or a T cell subset sorted from them (not recorded which). These TCRs come from an adult woman who had mild COVID-19 (a few samples of this study predate the infection). Cell type and time point are not known.

The chain joins TRBV24-1 to TRBJ2-3; D is possibly TRBD2 (5 bases). The CDR3 has 14 amino acids. Germline V gene lookup returns CDR1 KGHDR and CDR2 SFDVKD. V lost 6 bases to trimming and J lost 0 bases, with 9 bases between them. The CDR3 nucleotides are TGTGCCACCAGTCAAGGAGGAAGCACAGATACGCAGTATTTT. It yields the protein CATSQGGSTDTQYF.

This clonotype has just a few counts. V and J are TRBV27 and TRBJ1-1; 7 nucleotides line up with TRBD1. The germline CDR1 and CDR2 sequences are MNHEY and SMNVEV (reference sequence). The CDR3 extends over 14 amino acids. After removal of 2 bases from V and 2 bases from J, the junction contained 2 bases not matched to a gene. The CDR3 DNA reads as TGTGCCAGCAGTTTAAGGGACAGCAACACTGAAGCTTTCTTT. Protein product: CASSLRDSNTEAFF.

J is TRBJ2-5 and V is TRBV5-1, with TRBD1 matching 7 bases. Germline CDR1 and CDR2: SGHRS and YFSETQ. The CDR3 is made up of 13 amino acids. V dropped 1 base and J dropped 3; count of bases not matched to a gene: 0. In nucleotides, the CDR3 is TGCGCCAGCAGCTTGCAGGGGGAAGAGACCCAGTACTTC. Its translation: CASSLQGEETQYF.

The gene calls are TRBV5-1 and TRBJ1-2; perhaps TRBD1 as D (5 bases). The ends were cut back, 2 bases at V and 7 bases at J, with 15 bases in the middle. Germline assignment: CDR1 SGHRS and CDR2 YFSETQ. The CDR3 contains 14 residues. The CDR3 reads CASSLEGRPLGYTF. The DNA for the CDR3 is TGCGCCAGCAGCTTAGAGGGACGACCTCTTGGCTACACCTTC. Using reference TRBV5-1 and TRBJ1-2 for the parts outside the CDR3, the full variable domain is KAGVTQTPRYLIKTRGQQVTLSCSPISGHRSVSWYQQTPGQGLQFLFEYFSETQRNKGNFPGRFSGRQFSNSRSEMNVSTLELGDSALYLCASSLEGRPLGYTFGSGTRLTVV.

V usage is TRBV5-6 and J usage is TRBJ1-6, with D unclear. Germline CDR1 SGHDT, CDR2 YYEEEE. Trimming removed 5 bases from V and 8 bases from J, with 11 bases in between. This CDR3 comprises 13 residues. The CDR3 is CASSVGRDSPLHF. DNA of the CDR3: TGTGCCAGCAGTGTGGGCCGCGATTCACCCCTCCACTTT. Drawing the rest from reference TRBV5-6 and TRBJ1-6, the complete variable domain is DAGVTQSPTHLIKTRGQQVTLRCSPKSGHDTVSWYQQALGQGPQFIFQYYEEEERQRGNFPDRFSGHQFPNYSSELNVNALLLGDSALYLCASSVGRDSPLHFGNGTRLTVT.

This clonotype was seen more than once but under ten times. The chain has TRBV7-8 and TRBJ2-3; no clear D gene. CDR3 length: 12 amino acids. V shed 2 bases and J shed 10 bases, with 10 bases lying between them. CDR1 SGHVS and CDR2 FQNEAQ come from the germline V gene. CDR3 coding DNA: TGTGCCAGCAGCTTACCCGATCTGGCGCAGTATTTT. Translation: CASSLPDLAQYF.

This clonotype was counted between two and nine times. The chain carries TRBV7-2 and TRBJ2-5; 12 positions match TRBD2. J gave up 0 bases and V 6 bases, and 8 bases lay outside the gene matches. The CDR3 loop spans 17 amino acids. Germline-derived CDR1 and CDR2 are SGHTA and FQGNSA. The CDR3: CASRDPGLAGYQETQYF. CDR3 nucleotide sequence: TGTGCCAGCAGGGACCCCGGACTAGCGGGGTACCAAGAGACCCAGTACTTC.

This clonotype was counted between two and nine times. The chain carries TRBV12-3 or TRBV12-4 and TRBJ1-3, with D possibly being TRBD1 (6 bases). The CDR3 spans 17 residues. Trimming took off 7 bases at V and 0 bases at J, with 19 bases between the two ends. CDR3 DNA: TGTGCCAGCAACCTCCGGGACACACGCCTCTCTGGAAACACCATATATTTT. This encodes CASNLRDTRLSGNTIYF.

This chain links TRBV3-1 with TRBJ2-7, with D perhaps matching TRBD2 (6 bases). The CDR3 is made up of 15 amino acids. V lost 0 bases and J 6 bases, leaving 15 bases between the germline ends. The germline V gene encodes CDR1 LGHDT and CDR2 YNNKEL (reference sequence). The chain's CDR3 is CASSQDWLASLEQYF. The DNA of the CDR3 is TGTGCCAGCAGCCAAGATTGGCTAGCGTCGCTCGAGCAGTACTTC.

This clonotype has a handful of counts. This chain joins TRBV30 and TRBJ1-5, with unresolved D. Germline-derived CDR1 and CDR2 are GTSNPN and SVGIG (reference sequence). V gave up 3 bases and J gave up 5 bases, with 11 bases separating them. The CDR3 totals 13 residues. CDR3 loop: CAWRERLDQPQHF. As DNA, the CDR3 is TGTGCCTGGAGAGAAAGGCTCGATCAGCCCCAGCATTTT. Using reference TRBV30 and TRBJ1-5 for the parts outside the CDR3, the full variable domain is SQTIHQWPATLVQPVGSPLSLECTVEGTSNPNLYWYRQAAGRGLQLLFYSVGIGQISSEVPQNLSASRPQDRQFILSSKKLLLSDSGFYLCAWRERLDQPQHFGDGTRLSIL.

This clonotype was found many times. The CDR3 region is CASRRTGVQSSYNEQFF. The CDR3, as DNA: TGTGCCAGCAGGCGGACAGGGGTCCAAAGCTCCTACAATGAGCAGTTCTTC. The chain combines TRBV12-3 or TRBV12-4 with TRBJ2-1; 9 bases are a match to TRBD1. This CDR3 has 17 amino acids. V lost 6 bases, J lost 0 bases, and 9 bases stayed unmatched.

This clonotype has only a few counts. The J gene is TRBJ2-2, the V gene TRBV9; no reliable D call. V was trimmed by 5 bases and J by 0 bases, leaving 8 bases between them. Germline V gene data show CDR1 as SGDLS and CDR2 as YYNGEE. CDR3 size: 14 residues. The CDR3 loop reads CASSSNPNTGELFF. The CDR3 nucleotides read TGTGCCAGCAGTTCAAACCCGAACACCGGGGAGCTGTTTTTT. The whole variable domain, filled in from reference TRBV9 and TRBJ2-2, reads DSGVTQTPKHLITATGQRVTLRCSPRSGDLSVYWYQQSLDQGLQFLIQYYNGEERAKGNILERFSAQQFPDLHSELNLSSLELGDSALYFCASSSNPNTGELFFGEGSRLTVL.

The chain has TRBV5-1 and TRBJ2-7; 12 nucleotides match TRBD1. Trimming at V came to 5 bases and at J to 5 bases, leaving 2 bases not matched to a gene. Germline V gene lookup returns CDR1 SGHRS and CDR2 YFSETQ. There are 13 residues in the CDR3. The CDR3 region has the DNA TGCGCCAGCAGGGGACAGGGGGCCCACGAGCAGTACTTC. Amino acids: CASRGQGAHEQYF.

The genes are TRBV30 and TRBJ2-3; possibly TRBD2 for D (6 bases). Trimming shortened V by 0 bases and J by 0 bases, and 7 bases separated the two germline ends. The germline gives CDR1 GTSNPN, CDR2 SVGIG (reference sequence). The CDR3 covers 14 residues. The CDR3 nucleotides read TGTGCCTGGAGTGTACTAGCAAGCACAGATACGCAGTATTTT. Amino acids: CAWSVLASTDTQYF. Supplemented by reference TRBV30 and TRBJ2-3, the full variable domain reads SQTIHQWPATLVQPVGSPLSLECTVEGTSNPNLYWYRQAAGRGLQLLFYSVGIGQISSEVPQNLSASRPQDRQFILSSKKLLLSDSGFYLCAWSVLASTDTQYFGPGTRLTVL.

This clonotype has only a few counts. The V gene is TRBV25-1, the J gene TRBJ2-1; D is perhaps TRBD1 or TRBD2 (5 bases each). The germline gives CDR1 MGHDK, CDR2 SYGVNS. Trimming left V 3 bases short and J 11 bases short, with 14 bases between. The length of the CDR3 is 13 residues. CDR3 amino acids: CASSDGGSVQQFF. In DNA form, the CDR3 reads TGTGCCAGCAGTGATGGGGGAAGCGTGCAGCAGTTCTTC.

This chain links TRBV7-9 with TRBJ2-2, with no clear D. Trimming removed 5 bases at V and 5 bases at J, with 15 bases between. Germline lookup yields CDR1 SEHNR and CDR2 FQNEAQ (reference sequence). This CDR3 spans 15 amino acids. CDR3 protein: CASSLRSMVTGELFF. In nucleotides, the CDR3 is TGTGCCAGCAGCCTAAGGAGTATGGTAACCGGGGAGCTGTTTTTT.

This chain links TRBV20-1 with TRBJ2-7; 10 positions match TRBD2. This CDR3 has 15 amino acids. The germline V gene has CDR1 DFQATT and CDR2 SNEGSKA (reference sequence). With V trimmed by 0 bases and J by 3 bases, 5 bases remained unmatched. The DNA for the CDR3 is TGCAGTGCTAGAGAGGGAGCGGGAGGGTACTACGAGCAGTACTTC. Translating it yields CSAREGAGGYYEQYF.

This clonotype was detected only a few times. The chain carries TRBV7-9 and TRBJ2-7; TRBD1 agrees at 10 bases. Germline-derived CDR1 and CDR2 are SEHNR and FQNEAQ (reference sequence). V shed 4 bases and J 4 bases; nucleotides not matched to a gene: 1. The CDR3 is made up of 13 amino acids. The CDR3 DNA reads as TGTGCCAGCAGCTGGGACAGGGGTTACGAGCAGTACTTC. Encoded protein: CASSWDRGYEQYF.

There are a few counts of this clonotype. The chain has TRBV10-3 and TRBJ2-3; 7 bases agree with TRBD1. The CDR3 runs to 14 residues. The germline V gene encodes CDR1 ENHRY and CDR2 SYGVKD. V dropped 7 bases and J dropped 1; count of bases not matched to a gene: 5. CDR3 sequence: CAITWDSRTDTQYF. CDR3 bases: TGTGCCATCACTTGGGACAGCCGCACAGATACGCAGTATTTT.

The chain combines TRBV20-1 with TRBJ2-3; D possibly corresponds to TRBD1 (6 bases). V lost 6 bases and J lost 2, with 12 bases in between. Germline values: CDR1 DFQATT, CDR2 SNEGSKA (reference sequence). This CDR3 is built from 13 residues. Here the CDR3 DNA reads TGCAGTGCCCAGGGGATTTCCACAGATACGCAGTATTTT. The encoded protein is CSAQGISTDTQYF.

This clonotype showed up just a few times. This rearrangement joins TRBV7-8 to TRBJ2-3; a possible D gene is TRBD2 (7 bases). V shed 2 bases and J shed 2 bases, with 20 bases lying between them. The V gene's germline CDR1 is SGHVS and CDR2 FQNEAQ. The CDR3 consists of 18 residues. The DNA for the CDR3 is TGTGCCAGCAGCTTAAGGGGTGGGGCGGGGGCTTACACAGATACGCAGTATTTT. Translation: CASSLRGGAGAYTDTQYF.